The present TCR beta chain was sequenced within a study of blood T cell repertoires in COVID-19. Across the study: Samples came from the United States, Italy and Spain, spanning acute and convalescent COVID-19. Sample material is recorded as cDNA or gDNA derived from T cells, B-cell-depleted T cells, or PBMCs.

Germline V CDR1 and CDR2: WNHNN, SYGVQD (reference sequence). CDR3 size: 17 residues. Original processing notes: Amplification of reference gene primers was used by the study to estimate nucleated cell counts. Generated by immunoSEQ multiplex PCR, the TCRdb table keeps only in-frame clones and is missing some. For V, J and clone size, that table is used; D and trimming come from the DNA. The profile shows approximately 160,000 clones, 84% of them singletons. This sequence joins TRBV10-1 and TRBJ1-5; no clear D gene. The material sequenced was peripheral blood. The TCR originated in a young man with active or convalescent COVID-19. This CDR3 reads CAPAVSRCLEEGQPQHF. In nucleotides, the CDR3 is TGCGCGCCAGCAGTGAGTCGTTGTCTGGAGGAAGGTCAGCCCCAGCATTTT.